Sequencing of this T cell receptor beta chain was carried out in a study of shared clonotypes between healthy human individuals. A CD45RA+ naive subset and a CD45RA-negative memory subset were split from CD4+ cells. Sorted-subset replicate PCRs used approximately 180 ng of genomic DNA. This amount corresponded to about 30,000 T cell genomes. TCRdb keeps only in-frame clones here, not all; method: immunoSEQ multiplex PCR. The repertoire has some 980,000 clones, approximately 80% of them found once; the top ten carry about 1.5%. After removal of 3 bases from V and 4 bases from J, the junction contained 6 bases not matched to a gene. Per germline, CDR1 WNHNN and CDR2 SYGVQD (reference sequence). The CDR3 loop spans 16 amino acids.

The TCR was taken from a man between 18 and 35 years old in good health. Sequences were obtained from memory CD4+ T cells sorted from blood. Regarding subset: CD45RA-negative fraction. V is TRBV10-1 and J is TRBJ2-5, with 12 bases lining up with TRBD1. The DNA for the CDR3 is TGCGCCAGCAGTGACCCCGGGACAGGGGGCAGAGAGACCCAGTACTTC. Translated: CASSDPGTGGRETQYF.